At least ten counts were recorded for the clone carrying this T cell receptor (beta chain). This CDR3 contains 14 residues. The ends were cut back, 4 bases at V and 0 bases at J, with 8 bases in the middle. The data were obtained in a study of metastatic and nonmetastatic thyroid tumors. Study context: Patients with malignant and benign thyroid disease provided blood and tumor or nodule tissue, whose repertoires were compared.

All patients were untreated before thyroid surgery. TCRdb redid the clone calls on the PCR reads using MiXCR. The table has about 59,000 clones, around 15% seen once. The TCR comes from a male donor with papillary thyroid cancer or a benign thyroid nodule (not recorded which). Some clones in this sample may be carry-over from other donors' samples. The material sequenced was blood. The chain is built from TRBV12-3 or TRBV12-4 and TRBJ2-3, with TRBD1 as a possible D gene (6 bases). The CDR3 DNA is TGTGCCAGCAGTTGGGGGCGCAGCACAGATACGCAGTATTTT. Residues: CASSWGRSTDTQYF.